Presented here are 5 T cell receptor beta chains from one specimen sequenced in a study of shared clonotypes between healthy human individuals. Sequencing used immunoSEQ multiplex PCR; TCRdb keeps in-frame clones, though not all of them. The repertoire has about 2 million clones, 90% to 95% of them found once; the top ten carry roughly 0.13%. Sequenced material: naive CD4+ T cells sorted from blood. Indicated subset: CD45RA+ positively selected. These receptors all come from a man aged 18 to 29 in good health.

Comment on this clone: At one end, the junction sequence differs from germline, possibly due to a read error. Other DNA sequences within the sample encode an identical CDR3. The rearrangement links TRBV5-6 to TRBJ2-7; D remains unclear. The CDR3 totals 12 residues. The V gene's germline CDR1 is SGHDT and CDR2 YYEEEE. CDR3 DNA: TGTGCCAGCAGTTTGGCCACCTACGAGCAGTACTTC. This encodes CASSLATYEQYF.

The chain has TRBV27 and TRBJ2-7, with 8 bases that match TRBD1. V was pared by 6 bases and J by 4 bases, with 17 bases of the junction left unmatched. From germline, CDR1 is MNHEY and CDR2 SMNVEV (reference sequence). The CDR3 totals 17 residues. CDR3 coding DNA: TGTGCCAGCAGCCCTCAAATCCCAGGGGGCAGGATGTACGAGCAGTACTTC. Protein: CASSPQIPGGRMYEQYF.

The chain carries TRBV5-1 and TRBJ2-3; 9 bases match TRBD1. CDR1 is SGHRS, CDR2 YFSETQ, per germline. The CDR3 runs 14 residues. Losses at the gene ends were 4 bases for V and 5 bases for J; bases not matched to a gene: 5. In DNA form, the CDR3 reads TGCGCCAGCAGCCGGGACAGGGTGCGAGATACGCAGTATTTT. It specifies CASSRDRVRDTQYF.

The gene calls are TRBV4-1 and TRBJ1-1, with D maybe TRBD1 (5 bases). The germline gives CDR1 MGHRA, CDR2 YSYEKL. V was trimmed by 4 bases and J by 1 base, leaving 13 bases between them. CDR3 size: 15 residues. The CDR3 region has the DNA TGCGCCAGCAGCCTCAGCGGGACGGCGAACACTGAAGCTTTCTTT. Translating gives CASSLSGTANTEAFF.

Turning to this clone: A junction end diverges from the germline sequence, so it may reflect a read error. The rearrangement uses TRBV30 and TRBJ1-5; 8 positions agree with TRBD1. This CDR3 region has 14 residues. Per the germline V gene, CDR1 is GTSNPN and CDR2 is SVGIG (reference sequence). For the CDR3, the DNA is TGTGCCTGGAGTCCTGGACAGGGCAATCGGCCCCAGCATTTT. Amino acid sequence: CAWSPGQGNRPQHF.